This T cell receptor beta chain was observed in a study of T cell clonality in common variable immunodeficiency. This table comes from immunoSEQ multiplex PCR, and its TCRdb copy is limited to in-frame clones, with some not included. The record shows 30,000 to 40,000 clones for this sample, with no singletons present. This clone was observed at least ten times. The antigen is undetermined. The read stops 3 residues short of the end of the CDR3; the missing end is completed from the germline J gene. The CDR3 totals 17 residues. In germline, CDR1 is MDHEN, CDR2 SYDVKM. The V gene end was trimmed by 6 bases and the J gene end by 5 bases; junction bases not matched to a gene: 11. Study outcomes and limitations: Common variable immunodeficiency TCR beta sequences reportedly had fewer deletions and N-nucleotide insertions.

The receptor comes from a person between 18 and 75 years old in good health. The sample consisted of peripheral blood mononuclear cells. The chain links TRBV28 to TRBJ2-1; TRBD2 matches 12 bases. The CDR3 protein is CASSPSSGRAGHNEQFF. CDR3 bases read: TGTGCCAGCAGCCCTTCTAGCGGGAGGGCCGGGCACAATGAG. Complete variable domain (other parts from reference TRBV28 and TRBJ2-1): DVKVTQSSRYLVKRTGEKVFLECVQDMDHENMFWYRQDPGLGLRLIYFSYDVKMKEKGDIPEGYSVSREKKERFSLILESASTNQTSMYLCASSPSSGRAGHNEQFFGPGTRLTVL.